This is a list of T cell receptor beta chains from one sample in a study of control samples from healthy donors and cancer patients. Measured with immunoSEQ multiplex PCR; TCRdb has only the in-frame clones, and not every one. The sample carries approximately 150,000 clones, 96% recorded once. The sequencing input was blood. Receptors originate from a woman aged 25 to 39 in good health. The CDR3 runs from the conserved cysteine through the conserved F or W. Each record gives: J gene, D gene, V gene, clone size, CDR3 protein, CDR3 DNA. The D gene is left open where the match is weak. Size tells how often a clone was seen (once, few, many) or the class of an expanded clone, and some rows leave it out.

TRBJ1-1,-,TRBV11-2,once,CATTALNTEAFF,TGTGCCACAACGGCGCTGAACACTGAAGCTTTCTTT
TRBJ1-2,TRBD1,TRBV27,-,CASRPGQGYGYTF,TGTGCCAGCAGGCCCGGACAGGGCTATGGCTACACCTTC
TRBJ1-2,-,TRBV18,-,CASSPAGARGYTF,TGTGCCAGCTCACCCGCGGGGGCGCGAGGCTACACCTTC
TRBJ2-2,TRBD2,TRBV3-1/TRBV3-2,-,CASSSGLAGVWGELFF,TGTGCCAGCAGCTCCGGACTAGCGGGAGTGTGGGGGGAGCTGTTTTTT
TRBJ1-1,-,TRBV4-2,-,CASSQGTTEAFF,TGTGCCAGCAGCCAAGGAACCACTGAAGCTTTCTTT
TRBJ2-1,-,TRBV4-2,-,CASSQVVQGWGDNEQFF,TGTGCCAGCAGCCAAGTAGTGCAGGGATGGGGGGACAATGAGCAGTTCTTC
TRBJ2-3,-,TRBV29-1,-,CSVTGSTDTQYF,TGCAGCGTAACAGGGAGCACAGATACGCAGTATTTT
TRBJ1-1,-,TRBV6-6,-,CASSPGGAVRTEAFF,TGTGCCAGCAGCCCCGGGGGGGCAGTCCGCACTGAAGCTTTCTTT
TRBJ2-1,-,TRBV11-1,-,CASSPWGGRIDNEQFF,TGTGCCAGCAGCCCCTGGGGGGGCCGGATCGACAATGAGCAGTTCTTC
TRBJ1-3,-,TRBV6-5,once,CASRTESPSGNTIYF,TGTGCCAGCAGAACAGAGAGCCCTTCTGGAAACACCATATATTTT
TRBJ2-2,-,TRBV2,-,CASGWGRGSTGELFF,TGTGCCAGCGGATGGGGCCGAGGGAGCACCGGGGAGCTGTTTTTT
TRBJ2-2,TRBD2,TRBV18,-,CASKRLAGQTGELFF,TGTGCCAGCAAACGACTAGCGGGGCAAACCGGGGAGCTGTTTTTT
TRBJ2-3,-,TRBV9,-,CASSVTPREADTQYF,TGTGCCAGCAGCGTAACCCCCCGCGAGGCAGATACGCAGTATTTT
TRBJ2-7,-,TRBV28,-,CASSPLTLPGHRRYEQYF,TGTGCCAGCAGCCCACTAACCTTACCGGGACATAGAAGGTACGAGCAGTACTTC
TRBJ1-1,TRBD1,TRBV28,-,CASSLWGQRNTEAFF,TGTGCCAGCAGTTTGTGGGGACAGAGGAACACTGAAGCTTTCTTT
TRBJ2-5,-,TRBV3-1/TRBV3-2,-,CASSQQQETQYF,TGTGCCAGCAGCCAACAGCAAGAGACCCAGTACTTC
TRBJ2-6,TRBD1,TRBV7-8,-,CASSRGLNRGISGANVLTF,TGTGCCAGCAGCCGGGGATTGAACAGGGGAATCTCTGGGGCCAACGTCCTGACTTTC
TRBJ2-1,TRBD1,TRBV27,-,CASSSRTGGYNEQFF,TGTGCCAGCAGTTCTCGGACAGGGGGTTACAATGAGCAGTTCTTC
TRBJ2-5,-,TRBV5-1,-,CASSSPAGETQYF,TGCGCCAGCAGCTCCCCTGCTGGGGAGACCCAGTACTTC
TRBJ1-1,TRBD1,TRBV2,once,CASRYYGQGNTEAFF,TGTGCCAGCAGGTATTACGGACAGGGGAACACTGAAGCTTTCTTT
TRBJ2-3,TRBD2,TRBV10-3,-,CAISSGVTDTQYF,TGTGCCATCAGTAGCGGGGTCACAGATACGCAGTATTTT
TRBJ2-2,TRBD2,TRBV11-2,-,CASSNGLAGLAGELFF,TGTGCCAGCAGCAACGGACTAGCGGGGTTGGCCGGGGAGCTGTTTTTT
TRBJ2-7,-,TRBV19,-,CASSIAPDSYEQYF,TGTGCCAGTAGTATCGCCCCAGACAGCTACGAGCAGTACTTC
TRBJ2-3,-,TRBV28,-,CASSRPLQGYPDTQYF,TGTGCCAGCAGCCGACCACTTCAGGGATACCCAGATACGCAGTATTTT
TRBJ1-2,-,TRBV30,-,CAWKVRGSGRNYGYTF,TGTGCCTGGAAAGTCAGGGGTAGTGGACGAAACTATGGCTACACCTTC
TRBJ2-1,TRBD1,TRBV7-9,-,CASSLVVRDRGDEQFF,TGTGCCAGCAGCTTAGTTGTTCGGGACAGGGGAGATGAGCAGTTCTTC
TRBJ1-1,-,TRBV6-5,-,CASSYKSAVLNTEAFF,TGTGCCAGCAGTTACAAATCGGCAGTATTGAACACTGAAGCTTTCTTT
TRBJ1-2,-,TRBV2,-,CASSGSVANYGYTF,TGTGCCAGCAGTGGGAGTGTAGCCAACTATGGCTACACCTTC
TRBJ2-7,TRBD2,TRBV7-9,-,CASSQGGLVVYEQYF,TGTGCCAGCAGCCAAGGGGGACTAGTAGTTTACGAGCAGTACTTC
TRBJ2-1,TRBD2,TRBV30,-,CAWSVLGSGGEQFF,TGTGCCTGGAGTGTACTTGGGAGCGGGGGTGAGCAGTTCTTC
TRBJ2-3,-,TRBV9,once,CASSEGGFTGTDTQYF,TGTGCCAGCAGCGAGGGCGGTTTTACCGGCACAGATACGCAGTATTTT
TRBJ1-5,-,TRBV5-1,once,CASSLGVNQPQHF,TGCGCCAGCAGCTTGGGTGTGAATCAGCCCCAGCATTTT
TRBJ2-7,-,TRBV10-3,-,CAISEYPGTGQYF,TGTGCCATCAGTGAGTATCCCGGGACGGGGCAGTACTTC
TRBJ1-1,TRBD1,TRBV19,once,CASSGTGTNTEAFF,TGTGCCAGTAGTGGGACAGGGACGAACACTGAAGCTTTCTTT
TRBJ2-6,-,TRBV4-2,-,CASSHTANSGANVLTF,TGTGCCAGCAGCCATACAGCGAACTCTGGGGCCAACGTCCTGACTTTC
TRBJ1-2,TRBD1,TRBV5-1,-,CASSLGQGAVGYTF,TGCGCCAGCAGCTTGGGACAGGGGGCCGTTGGCTACACCTTC
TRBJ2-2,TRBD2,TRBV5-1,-,CASSRGLAPNTGELFF,TGCGCCAGCAGCAGGGGACTAGCGCCGAACACCGGGGAGCTGTTTTTT
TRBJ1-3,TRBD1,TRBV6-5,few,CASSPTGAGNTIYF,TGTGCCAGCAGTCCCACAGGGGCTGGAAACACCATATATTTT
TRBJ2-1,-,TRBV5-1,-,CARSLGGGGTYNEQFF,TGCGCCCGCAGCTTGGGGGGCGGGGGAACATACAATGAGCAGTTCTTC
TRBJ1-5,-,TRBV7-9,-,CASSSTTWGSNQPQHF,TGTGCCAGCAGCTCTACCACCTGGGGAAGCAATCAGCCCCAGCATTTT
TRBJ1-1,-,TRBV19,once,CASSLGGGRTEAFF,TGTGCCAGTAGCCTCGGAGGGGGGCGAACTGAAGCTTTCTTT
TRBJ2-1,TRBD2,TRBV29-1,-,CSARTSRTHNEQFF,TGCAGCGCTCGGACTAGCAGGACTCACAATGAGCAGTTCTTC
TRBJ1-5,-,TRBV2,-,CASSEGVNRRQPQHF,TGTGCCAGCAGTGAGGGAGTAAATCGGAGGCAGCCCCAGCATTTT
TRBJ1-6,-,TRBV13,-,CASSLRRVSINSPLHF,TGTGCCAGCAGCTTAAGGCGGGTTTCAATTAATTCACCCCTCCACTTT